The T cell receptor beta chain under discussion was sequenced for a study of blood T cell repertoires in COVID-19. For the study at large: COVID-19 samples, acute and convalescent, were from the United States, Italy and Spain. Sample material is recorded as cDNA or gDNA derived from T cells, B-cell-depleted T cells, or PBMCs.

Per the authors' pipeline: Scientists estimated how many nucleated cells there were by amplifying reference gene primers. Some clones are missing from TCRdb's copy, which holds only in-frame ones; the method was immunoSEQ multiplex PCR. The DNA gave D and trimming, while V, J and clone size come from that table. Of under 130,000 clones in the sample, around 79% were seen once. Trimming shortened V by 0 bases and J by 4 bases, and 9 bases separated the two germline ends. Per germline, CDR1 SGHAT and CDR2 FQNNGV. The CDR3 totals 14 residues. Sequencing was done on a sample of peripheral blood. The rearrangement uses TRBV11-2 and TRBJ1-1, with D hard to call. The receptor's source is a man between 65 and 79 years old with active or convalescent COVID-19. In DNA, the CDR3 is TGTGCCAGCAGCTTAGATGCGCAAATCACTGAAGCTTTCTTT. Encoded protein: CASSLDAQITEAFF.